This TCR beta chain was identified during a study of cytomegalovirus exposure and HLA in healthy donors (dated by TCRdb to 2017 to 2019). A note on the overall study: According to an earlier analysis of a few hundred of the donors, about 179 million T cells yielded some 120 million unique TCR beta sequences and about 300 Gb of sequence data. Around 320 gigabases of sequencing data and roughly 90 million unique TCR sequences were included in an early release covering about 700 HLA-typed donors. Of the 300 to 400 genotyped donors, roughly 80% fell in the genetic ancestry cluster associated with self-reported Caucasian donors. The aim of the study was to test whether cataloging public T cell receptors could identify signatures of past pathogen exposure. Using immunosequencing, the study profiled T cell repertoires from 666 subjects and related those repertoires to cytomegalovirus serostatus. In addition to the first cohort of roughly 700 subjects, a separate validation cohort of 120 different subjects was used. The study combined high-throughput TCR immunosequencing, statistical association of individual TCRs with disease status, and machine learning to predict cytomegalovirus infection status. In a later analysis, previously published TCR beta repertoires from 550 to 700 donors were re-analyzed and high-resolution HLA genotyping was added so that TCR occurrence patterns could be studied. Rather than drawing on any new phenotypic data, the later analysis identified candidate immune exposures from TCR beta sequences and the way those sequences occurred across donors. An earlier analysis of 587 of the donors used high-throughput TCR beta sequencing to judge whether each TCR beta V gene segment behaved as functional or pseudogenic. Alongside the repertoire data, information on donor age, sex, ethnicity and CMV serostatus was compiled. A later genetic analysis took genome-wide SNP genotypes for about 60% of the roughly 670 donors and used that subset as a discovery cohort. All discovery cohort repertoires had been generated using a single sequencing platform. HLA typing included class I and class II loci at four-digit resolution. Typing coverage varied by locus: roughly 629-640 donors for A, B, C, DRB1 and DQB1; roughly 560 for DQA1; about 590 for DPA1; 450 to 480 for DPB1. Roughly five DR-DQ haplotypes were handled as single units for association and clustering because linkage in the cohort was strong. Among some 400 genotyped donors of the cohort, an average of roughly 230,000 unique TCR beta nucleotide sequences was sequenced per donor, of which 15% to 20% were non-productive.

The cohort consisted of 600 to 750 healthy bone marrow donors. At the time of sampling, all cohort members were nominally healthy, though unrecorded immune exposures were likely present. The donor was CMV seronegative and belonged to the group of 352 seronegative cohort members. Each donor provided a peripheral blood sample, and peripheral blood mononuclear cells were used for TCR beta sequencing. The Qiagen DNeasy Blood Extraction Kit was used to extract genomic DNA from the blood cell samples. The junction shows trimming of 5 bases on V and 0 bases on J, plus 7 bases between the germline ends. CDR1 and CDR2 were assigned from the germline V gene (reference sequence) as GTSNPN and SVGIG. The cysteine opens and the phenylalanine closes a CDR3 of 13 amino acids. Of all the DNA, just the CDR3 is kept, 39 bases in frame from base 1. Libraries were constructed by the immunoSEQ multiplex PCR assay. For the multiplex PCR, a mixture combining 60 forward primers for TCR Vbeta segments and 13 reverse primers for TCR Jbeta segments was used. A multiplex PCR assay on genomic DNA amplified the CDR3 region of rearranged TCR beta genes. On the Illumina HiSeq System, the amplified TCR beta libraries were sequenced as 87-base-pair reads. The paper's processing steps were these. Across the roughly 670 repertoires, a later analysis counted 80 million or so unique TCR beta chains, approximately 12 million of which were shared by at least two donors. To remove PCR and sequencing errors, raw reads were error-corrected and collapsed into unique sequences using a nearest-neighbor algorithm that merged closely related sequences. V, D and J gene segments were assigned by aligning CDR3 sequences to IMGT reference sequences. For a sequence to be retained, at least a six-nucleotide match to both a V gene segment and a J gene segment was required. A rearrangement was called productive if the CDR3 had no stop codons and remained in frame with V and J, and every other rearrangement was called non-productive. CDR3 was defined by IMGT convention, running from the second conserved V-encoded cysteine to the conserved J-encoded phenylalanine. The earlier analysis of more than 450 of the donors excluded sequences that lacked an unambiguous match to a single V gene segment. An earlier analysis of just under 600 of the donors called V segments functional above 56.7% productive rearrangements and segregating when the between-donor standard deviation exceeded 5%. A statistical classification framework was built to diagnose cytomegalovirus status from the catalog of TCR beta chain sequences. In a later analysis, TCR nucleotide sequences were compared against IMGT/GENE-DB human TR gene sequences so that V and J genes could be assigned. In a later analysis, CDR3 sequences and most-parsimonious VDJ recombination scenarios were assigned using the TCRdist pipeline. In a later analysis, every TCR beta chain was defined by the combination of its CDR3 amino acid sequence and its V-gene family, and reads without a unique V-gene family were dropped. A later analysis removed 592 highly shared, low-generation-probability nucleotide sequences to deal with suspected cross-contamination and a sequencing artifact. In a later analysis, a clonal expansion index was calculated for each public chain from normalized within-repertoire ranks of inferred template counts. Generation probabilities in a later analysis came from a VDJ recombination model fitted to out-of-frame rearrangements, and those results were checked against IGoR. Hypergeometric tests were used in a later analysis to score TCR-TCR, TCR-HLA and TCR-CMV co-occurrence, with a repertoire-size bias correction applied to the TCR pairs. False discovery rates were estimated in a later analysis by permuting HLA or CMV assignments 20 times. In a later analysis, co-occurring TCRs were grouped using DBSCAN, and TCRdist sequence similarity was added for clustering within HLA-allele-positive subsets. Repertoires with fewer than 30,000 or more than 120,000 public chains were left out of co-occurrence clustering, as were five repertoires with anomalous nucleotide sharing. TCRdb stores this immuneACCESS table with in-frame sequences only. Part of the clones is absent; in the studies checked, under half of the shortfall reflects unresolved V genes, and no reason is known for the rest. V, J and clone size were drawn from that table, and D and trimming were deduced from the DNA. For this sample there are roughly 150,000 clones; more than 70% appear just once. Of the sample, approximately 3% is held by the ten largest clones.

Notes on this clone: No cognate antigen has been identified for it. Base qualities are not provided; no much larger clone lies one nucleotide away.

Here is what the overall study found, with its caveats: A cluster of highly shared sequence variants was judged likely to represent a technical artifact of the sequencing pipeline. In a later analysis, HLA-associated TCR beta chains were found to be more clonally expanded and to have lower generation probabilities than equally common non-associated chains. According to a later analysis, TCR association rates differed among HLA loci, with DRB1 alleles showing the most associated TCRs and HLA-C alleles showing the fewest. Most TCR sequences were observed very rarely across donors, whereas some public TCRs were present in many individuals. In a later genetic analysis, fewer N-insertions in productive TCRs were reported among donors in an Asian-associated ancestry cluster than the 666-donor mean. Three of the identified cytomegalovirus-associated TCR beta chains were confirmed in vitro to be specific for cytomegalovirus antigens. Because counts were too low, around 18 rarely observed V segments, including chromosome 9 orphons, were left out of the earlier analysis of approximately 580 of the donors. The classifier was reported to diagnose cytomegalovirus status with high specificity and sensitivity in both the original and validation cohorts. In an earlier analysis of about 540 of the donors, most TCR beta V segments were observed in productive rearrangements about 87% or about 30% of the time, broadly matching IMGT annotations. In a later genetic analysis, a missense DCLRE1C variant was associated with V-gene and J-gene trimming of TCR beta chains, and the association was replicated in an independent cohort. A total of around 150 TCR beta chains were listed by the study as associated with cytomegalovirus. Some IMGT-functional V segments, including TRBV6-2 and TRBV6-3, could not be told apart with the 87-base-pair reads, so those segments were excluded. Immune exposure information for the cohort was limited to CMV serostatus. Several of the top co-occurrence clusters appeared to be linked to parvovirus B19, influenza, CMV and Epstein-Barr virus, according to a later analysis. A later analysis found that most CMV-associated TCR beta chains appeared HLA-restricted, with HLA associations seemingly driven largely by CMV exposure. A later analysis associated about 17,000 TCR beta sequences with specific HLA alleles at a false discovery rate of 0.05. A further reported finding was that TCR beta sequences accurately predicted the HLA-A and HLA-B alleles for most subjects in the first cohort. This cohort had only TCR beta chains sequenced, and the lack of alpha or paired-chain data limited which features could be detected. Linkage disequilibrium might explain the correlated functional status among segregating V segments, but an unknown experimental factor could not be excluded. The authors suggested that the approach could potentially be extended to other disease states and immunological phenotypes. Strong co-occurrence of HLA alleles, especially DR and DQ, made assigning TCR associations to individual alleles difficult. HLA typing was unavailable for some donors at each locus, so association tests used only the typed subset. Roughly uniform sequencing depth across donors was assumed in presence/absence analyses, although this assumption may not hold.

The V and J genes are TRBV30 and TRBJ1-4; the D gene is not confidently resolved. Sequencing was carried out using PBMCs. This receptor was identified in a male donor in good health and CMV-seronegative. The base sequence is TGTGCCTGGTCAGGTGCAACTAATGAAAAACTGTTTTTT. Its protein is CAWSGATNEKLFF. This CDR3, with the reference TRBV30 and TRBJ1-4 proteins standing in past its ends, gives the full variable domain SQTIHQWPATLVQPVGSPLSLECTVEGTSNPNLYWYRQAAGRGLQLLFYSVGIGQISSEVPQNLSASRPQDRQFILSSKKLLLSDSGFYLCAWSGATNEKLFFGSGTQLSVL.